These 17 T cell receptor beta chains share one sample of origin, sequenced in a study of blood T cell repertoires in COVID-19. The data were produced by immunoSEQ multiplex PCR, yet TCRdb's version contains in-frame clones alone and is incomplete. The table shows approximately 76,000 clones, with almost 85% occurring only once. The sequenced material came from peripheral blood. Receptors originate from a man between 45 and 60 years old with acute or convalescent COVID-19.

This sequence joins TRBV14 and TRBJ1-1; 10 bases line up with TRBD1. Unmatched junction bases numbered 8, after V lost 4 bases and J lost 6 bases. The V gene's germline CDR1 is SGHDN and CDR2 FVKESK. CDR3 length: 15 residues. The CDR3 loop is CASSRTGQGFSEAFF. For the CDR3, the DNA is TGTGCCAGCAGCCGAACGGGACAGGGGTTTTCTGAAGCTTTCTTT.

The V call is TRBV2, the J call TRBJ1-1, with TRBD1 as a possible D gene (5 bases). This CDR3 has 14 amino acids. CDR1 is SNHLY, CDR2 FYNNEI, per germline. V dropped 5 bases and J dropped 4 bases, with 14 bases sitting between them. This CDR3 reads CASSYGRGITEAFF. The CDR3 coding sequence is TGTGCCAGCAGTTACGGGCGGGGGATCACTGAAGCTTTCTTT. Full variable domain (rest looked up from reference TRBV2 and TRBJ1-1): EPEVTQTPSHQVTQMGQEVILRCVPISNHLYFYWYRQILGQKVEFLVSFYNNEISEKSEIFDDQFSVERPDGSNFTLKIRSTKLEDSAMYFCASSYGRGITEAFFGQGTRLTVV.

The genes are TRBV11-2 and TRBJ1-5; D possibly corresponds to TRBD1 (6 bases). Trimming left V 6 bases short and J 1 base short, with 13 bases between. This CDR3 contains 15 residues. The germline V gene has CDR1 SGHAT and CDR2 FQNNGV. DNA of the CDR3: TGTGCCAGCAGTTCCGGGACATCGAGCAATCAGCCCCAGCATTTT. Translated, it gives CASSSGTSSNQPQHF.

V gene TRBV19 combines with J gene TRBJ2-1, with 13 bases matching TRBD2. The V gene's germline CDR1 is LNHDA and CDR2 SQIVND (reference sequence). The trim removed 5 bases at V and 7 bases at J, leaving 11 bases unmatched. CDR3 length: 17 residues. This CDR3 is CASSPEGLAGIKNEQFF. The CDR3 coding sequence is TGTGCCAGTAGTCCAGAGGGACTAGCGGGAATCAAAAATGAGCAGTTCTTC.

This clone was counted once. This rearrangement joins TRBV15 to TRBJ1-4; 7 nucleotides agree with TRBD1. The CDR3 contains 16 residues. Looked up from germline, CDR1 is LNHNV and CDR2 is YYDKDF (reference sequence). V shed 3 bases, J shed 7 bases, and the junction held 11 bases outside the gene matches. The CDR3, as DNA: TGTGCCACCAGCAGGTCGACAGGGATCGCCATTGAAAAACTGTTTTTT. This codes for CATSRSTGIAIEKLFF.

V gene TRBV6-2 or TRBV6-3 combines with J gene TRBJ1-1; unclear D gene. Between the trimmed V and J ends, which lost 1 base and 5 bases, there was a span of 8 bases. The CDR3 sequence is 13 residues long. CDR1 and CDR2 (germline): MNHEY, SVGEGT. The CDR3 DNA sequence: TGTGCCAGCAGTTACTTGCTTCAGACTGAAGCTTTCTTT. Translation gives CASSYLLQTEAFF.

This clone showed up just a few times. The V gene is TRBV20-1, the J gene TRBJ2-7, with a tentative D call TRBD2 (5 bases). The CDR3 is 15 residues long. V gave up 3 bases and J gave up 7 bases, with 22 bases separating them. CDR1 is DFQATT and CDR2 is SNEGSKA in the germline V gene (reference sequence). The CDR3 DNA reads TGCAGTGCTAGTAGTGGCGGACTCTCTTTTGGGGAGCAGTACTTC. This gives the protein CSASSGGLSFGEQYF.

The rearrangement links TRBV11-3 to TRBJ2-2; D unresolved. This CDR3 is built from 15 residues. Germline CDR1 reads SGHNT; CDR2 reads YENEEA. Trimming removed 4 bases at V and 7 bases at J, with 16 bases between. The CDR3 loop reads CASSSSSLGGGELFF. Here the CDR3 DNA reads TGTGCCAGCAGCTCTTCCTCCCTCGGTGGCGGGGAGCTGTTTTTT.

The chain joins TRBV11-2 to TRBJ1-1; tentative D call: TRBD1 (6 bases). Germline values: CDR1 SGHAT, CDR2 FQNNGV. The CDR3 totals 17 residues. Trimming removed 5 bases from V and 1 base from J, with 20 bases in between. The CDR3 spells CASSKVGGRDRNTEAFF. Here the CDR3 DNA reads TGTGCCAGCAGCAAAGTGGGGGGGCGTGACCGGAACACTGAAGCTTTCTTT.

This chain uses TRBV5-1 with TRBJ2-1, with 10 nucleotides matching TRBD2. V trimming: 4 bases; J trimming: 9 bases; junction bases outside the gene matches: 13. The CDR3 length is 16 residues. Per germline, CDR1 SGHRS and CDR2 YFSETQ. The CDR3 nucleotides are TGCGCCAGCAGCCAGGGACTAGCGCCGGTAAGGAGTGAGCAGTTCTTC. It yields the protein CASSQGLAPVRSEQFF.

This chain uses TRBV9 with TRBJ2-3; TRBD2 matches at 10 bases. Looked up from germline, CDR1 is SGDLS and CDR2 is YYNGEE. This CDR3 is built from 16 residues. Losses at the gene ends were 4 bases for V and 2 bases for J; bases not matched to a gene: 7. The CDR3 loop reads CASSTRGLADTDTQYF. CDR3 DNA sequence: TGTGCCAGCAGCACCCGAGGACTAGCGGACACAGATACGCAGTATTTT.

The CDR3 nucleotides are TGTGCCAGCAGGTCCGGACAGAGGACTGTCGAGACCCAGTACTTC. The encoded protein is CASRSGQRTVETQYF. The chain carries TRBV7-2 and TRBJ2-5; tentatively, D is TRBD1 (6 bases). CDR1 is SGHTA, CDR2 FQGNSA, per germline. Trimming removed 6 bases from V and 5 bases from J, with 19 bases in between. The CDR3 is made up of 15 amino acids.

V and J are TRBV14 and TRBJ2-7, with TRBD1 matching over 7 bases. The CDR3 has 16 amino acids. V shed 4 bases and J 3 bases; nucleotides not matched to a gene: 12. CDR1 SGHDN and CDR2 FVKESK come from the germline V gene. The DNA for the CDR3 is TGTGCCAGCAGCCCCAGGACAGGAGAAACAAACTACGAGCAGTACTTC. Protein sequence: CASSPRTGETNYEQYF.

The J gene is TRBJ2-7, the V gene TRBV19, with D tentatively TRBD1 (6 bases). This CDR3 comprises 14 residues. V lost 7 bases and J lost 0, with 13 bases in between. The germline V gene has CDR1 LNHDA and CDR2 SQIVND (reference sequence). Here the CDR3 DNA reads TGTGCCAGTACGGACAGCGTGAGCTCCTACGAGCAGTACTTC. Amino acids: CASTDSVSSYEQYF.

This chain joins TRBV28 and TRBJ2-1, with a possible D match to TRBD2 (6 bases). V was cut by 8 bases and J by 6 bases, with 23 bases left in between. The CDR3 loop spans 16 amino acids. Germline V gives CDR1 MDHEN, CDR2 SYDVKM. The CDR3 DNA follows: TGTGCCAGCCAAGACCGTAACAGGAGGGATCTCAATGAGCAGTTCTTC. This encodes CASQDRNRRDLNEQFF.

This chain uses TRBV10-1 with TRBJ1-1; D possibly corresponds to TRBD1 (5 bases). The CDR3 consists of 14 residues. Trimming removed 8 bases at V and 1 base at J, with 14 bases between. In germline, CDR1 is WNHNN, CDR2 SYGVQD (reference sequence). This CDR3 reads CASGWDSKNTEAFF. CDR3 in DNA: TGCGCCAGCGGGTGGGACTCTAAGAACACTGAAGCTTTCTTT.

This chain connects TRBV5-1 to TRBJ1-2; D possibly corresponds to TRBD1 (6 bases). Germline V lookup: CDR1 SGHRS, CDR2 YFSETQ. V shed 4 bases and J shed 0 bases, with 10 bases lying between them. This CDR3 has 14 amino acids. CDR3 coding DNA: TGCGCCAGCAGCGGCGGACAGACTAACTATGGCTACACCTTC. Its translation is CASSGGQTNYGYTF.